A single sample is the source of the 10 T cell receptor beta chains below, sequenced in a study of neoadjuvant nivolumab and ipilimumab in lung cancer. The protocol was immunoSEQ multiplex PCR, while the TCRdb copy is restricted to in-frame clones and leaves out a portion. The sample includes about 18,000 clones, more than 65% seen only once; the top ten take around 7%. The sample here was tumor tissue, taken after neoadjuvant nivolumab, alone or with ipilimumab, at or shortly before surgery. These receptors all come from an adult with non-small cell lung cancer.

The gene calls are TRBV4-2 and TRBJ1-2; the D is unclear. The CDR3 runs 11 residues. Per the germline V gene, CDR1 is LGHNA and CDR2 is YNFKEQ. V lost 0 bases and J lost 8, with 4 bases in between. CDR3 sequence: CASSQDGGYTF. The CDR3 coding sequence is TGTGCCAGCAGCCAAGACGGAGGCTACACCTTC.

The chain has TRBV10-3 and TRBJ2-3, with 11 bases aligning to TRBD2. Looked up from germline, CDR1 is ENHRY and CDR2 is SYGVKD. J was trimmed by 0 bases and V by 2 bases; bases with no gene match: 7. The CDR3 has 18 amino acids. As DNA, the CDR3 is TGTGCCATCAGTGAGACTAGCGGGAGAGGAGCTAGCACAGATACGCAGTATTTT. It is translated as CAISETSGRGASTDTQYF.

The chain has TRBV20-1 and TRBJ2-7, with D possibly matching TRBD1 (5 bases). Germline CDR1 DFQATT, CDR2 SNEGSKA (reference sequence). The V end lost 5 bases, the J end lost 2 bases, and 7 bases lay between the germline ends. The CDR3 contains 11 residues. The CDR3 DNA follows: TGCAGTGCTCCCAGGGCCTACGAGCAGTACTTC. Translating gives CSAPRAYEQYF.

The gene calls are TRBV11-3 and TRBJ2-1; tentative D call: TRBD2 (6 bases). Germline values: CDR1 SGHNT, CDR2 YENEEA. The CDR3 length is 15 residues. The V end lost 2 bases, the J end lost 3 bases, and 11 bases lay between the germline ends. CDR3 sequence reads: CASSLFTGSYNEQFF. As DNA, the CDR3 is TGTGCCAGCAGCTTATTTACCGGGAGCTACAATGAGCAGTTCTTC.

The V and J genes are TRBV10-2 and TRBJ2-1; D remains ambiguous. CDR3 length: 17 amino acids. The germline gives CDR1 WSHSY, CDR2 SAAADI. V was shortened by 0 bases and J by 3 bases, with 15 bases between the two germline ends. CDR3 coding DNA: TGCGCCAGCAGTGAGTCAGTCCAAAGCACCAACTACAATGAGCAGTTCTTC. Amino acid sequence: CASSESVQSTNYNEQFF.

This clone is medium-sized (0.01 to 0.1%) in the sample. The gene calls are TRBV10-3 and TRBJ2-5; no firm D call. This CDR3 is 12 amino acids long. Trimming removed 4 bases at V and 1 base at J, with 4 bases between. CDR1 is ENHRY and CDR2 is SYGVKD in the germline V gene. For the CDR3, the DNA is TGTGCCATCAGTGGCTCCCAAGAGACCCAGTACTTC. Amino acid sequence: CAISGSQETQYF.

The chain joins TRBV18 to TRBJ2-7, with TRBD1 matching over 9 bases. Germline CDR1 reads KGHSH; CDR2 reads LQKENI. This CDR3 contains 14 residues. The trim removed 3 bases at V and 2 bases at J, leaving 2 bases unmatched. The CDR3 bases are TGTGCCAGCTCACCCGGGACAGGGCCCTACGAGCAGTACTTC. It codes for CASSPGTGPYEQYF.

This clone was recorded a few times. CDR3 bases: TGTGCCAGCAGCCCTCCGGAGCGGGAGTCCCACGAGCAGTACTTC. Protein: CASSPPERESHEQYF. The chain has TRBV21-1 and TRBJ2-7; the D call TRBD2 from the table was never checked on the DNA. TRBV21-1 is a documented pseudogene. CDR3 length equals 15 residues.

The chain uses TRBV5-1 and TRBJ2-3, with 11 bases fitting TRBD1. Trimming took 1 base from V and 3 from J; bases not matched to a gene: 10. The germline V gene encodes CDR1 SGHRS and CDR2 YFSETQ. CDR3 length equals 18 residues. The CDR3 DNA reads TGCGCCAGCAGCTTGACCTCACCGGGACAGGGGGGAACAGATACGCAGTATTTT. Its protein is CASSLTSPGQGGTDTQYF.

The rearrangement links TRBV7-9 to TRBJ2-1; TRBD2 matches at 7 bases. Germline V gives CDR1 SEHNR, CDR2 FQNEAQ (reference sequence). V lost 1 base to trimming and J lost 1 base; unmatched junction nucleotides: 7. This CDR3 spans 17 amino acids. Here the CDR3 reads CASSLVGSGRSYNEQFF. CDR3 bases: TGTGCCAGCAGCTTAGTAGGTAGCGGGCGATCCTACAATGAGCAGTTCTTC.